The sequence of this TCR beta chain was determined in a study of T cells in localized non-small cell lung cancer. Study observations and caveats: Sequencing was restricted to one tumor region; therefore, heterogeneity remains possible. Appearing in adjacent lung were a median about 50 of the top 100 tumor clones. Greater blood T cell density accompanied longer overall survival. Compared with tumor, uninvolved adjacent lung displayed greater T cell clonality, ranking highest overall.

TCRdb's copy holds only in-frame clones and misses some; the assay was immunoSEQ multiplex PCR. Here the sample spans about 48,000 clones, 70% to 80% being singletons. Germline V gene data show CDR1 as SGDLS and CDR2 as YYNGEE. CDR3 length equals 14 residues. V was trimmed by 7 bases and J by 0 bases, leaving 10 bases between them. A note on this clone: Its target is not known.

V is TRBV9 and J is TRBJ2-2, with D perhaps given as TRBD1 or TRBD2 (5 bases each). This receptor was obtained from a man aged 40-75 years with stage I squamous cell lung carcinoma. The sequencing used peripheral blood, collected before any cancer treatment. CDR3: CASRGTTNTGELFF. CDR3 in DNA: TGTGCCAGCCGAGGGACCACGAACACCGGGGAGCTGTTTTTT.